This T cell receptor beta chain was recovered during a study of cytotoxic CD8 clonotypes in ibrutinib-treated CLL. Findings and limits, study-wide: Baseline values of clonality outstripped age-matched healthy donors and followed circulating CD8+ T-cell counts.

As concerns this clone: The antigen is not known.

Depths of 1 in 200,000 to 1 in 1 million T cells were the sequencing target. The assay was immunoSEQ multiplex PCR, and TCRdb's table has in-frame clones only and misses some. The repertoire holds 250,000 to 350,000 clones, with less than 85% as singletons. V was pared by 1 base and J by 4 bases, with 7 bases between. The V gene's germline CDR1 is SGHVS and CDR2 FQNEAQ. This CDR3 region has 13 residues. The source was PBMCs, collected at disease progression, from a patient treated with ibrutinib. The source of this sequence is a human donor with chronic lymphocytic leukemia. V usage is TRBV7-8 and J usage is TRBJ1-2, with D maybe TRBD1 (5 bases). The CDR3 nucleotides read TGTGCCAGCAGCTTAGAAGGGGTCTATGGCTACACCTTC. The encoded protein is CASSLEGVYGYTF.